The next 21 T cell receptor beta chains were all read from a single sample in a study of cytomegalovirus exposure and HLA in healthy donors. In the PCR, 60 Vbeta and 13 Jbeta primers were used. Clones were read by immunoSEQ multiplex PCR, and TCRdb kept only the in-frame ones, dropping some. The table records some 110,000 clones, approximately 60% of them present only once. The sequenced sample consisted of PBMCs. These receptors originate from a woman aged 25 to 39 in good health and CMV-seronegative.

This rearrangement joins TRBV18 to TRBJ1-1; 9 bases fit TRBD1. Germline values: CDR1 KGHSH, CDR2 LQKENI. V lost 3 bases, J lost 4 bases, and 6 bases stayed unmatched. The CDR3 runs to 15 residues. The CDR3 reads CASSPGQGFGTEAFF. CDR3 in DNA: TGTGCCAGCTCACCGGGACAGGGTTTCGGCACTGAAGCTTTCTTT.

The chain recombines TRBV6-5 with TRBJ2-1; tentative D call: TRBD2 (5 bases). The germline CDR1 and CDR2 sequences are MNHEY and SVGAGI. Trimming pared 6 bases from V and 2 bases from J, leaving 14 bases between. This CDR3 contains 15 residues. CDR3 in amino acids: CASSYLLGTYNEQFF. CDR3 in DNA: TGTGCCAGCAGCTACCTACTAGGGACCTACAATGAGCAGTTCTTC.

This clone came up a few times. The junction differs from germline at one of its ends, possibly a read error. The chain recombines TRBV7-9 with TRBJ2-1; maybe TRBD2 (5 bases). CDR3 length: 12 amino acids. The germline V gene has CDR1 SEHNR and CDR2 FQNEAQ (reference sequence). The CDR3 DNA follows: TGTTCCAGCAGCGGCCTAGCAACCGGTCTGTTCTTC. Residues: CSSSGLATGLFF. The whole variable domain, filled in from reference TRBV7-9 and TRBJ2-1, reads DTGVSQNPRHKITKRGQNVTFRCDPISEHNRLYWYRQTLGQGPEFLTYFQNEAQLEKSRLLSDRFSAERPKGSFSTLEIQRTEQGDSAMYLCSSSGLATGLFFGPGTRLTVL.

J is TRBJ1-1 and V is TRBV18; perhaps TRBD1 as D (5 bases). The CDR3 has 13 amino acids. Germline V gene sequence: CDR1 KGHSH, CDR2 LQKENI. V lost 2 bases and J 4 bases, leaving 8 bases between the germline ends. CDR3 nucleotide sequence: TGTGCCAGCTCACCAATCGGGGGCACTGAAGCTTTCTTT. Translated, it gives CASSPIGGTEAFF.

V is TRBV9 and J is TRBJ2-5, with 8 bases aligning to TRBD2. The germline gives CDR1 SGDLS, CDR2 YYNGEE. J gave up 1 base and V 0 bases, and 8 bases lay outside the gene matches. This CDR3 contains 17 residues. The CDR3 sequence is CASSVDSRGLAQETQYF. The CDR3 nucleotides read TGTGCCAGCAGCGTAGATTCCCGAGGACTAGCCCAAGAGACCCAGTACTTC.

The chain employs TRBV5-1 and TRBJ1-4, with D hard to call. The germline gives CDR1 SGHRS, CDR2 YFSETQ. V was trimmed by 0 bases and J by 4 bases, leaving 10 bases between them. The length of the CDR3 is 15 residues. The CDR3 here is CASSLVSRNNEKLFF. As DNA, the CDR3 is TGCGCCAGCAGCTTGGTCTCGAGGAATAATGAAAAACTGTTTTTT.

V is TRBV7-9 and J is TRBJ2-1; 9 bases agree with TRBD2. Per the germline V gene, CDR1 is SEHNR and CDR2 is FQNEAQ (reference sequence). The CDR3 extends over 18 amino acids. J gave up 5 bases and V 3 bases, and 14 bases lay outside the gene matches. The CDR3 here is CASSFSLEAGGRHNEQFF. CDR3 sequence (DNA): TGTGCCAGCAGCTTCTCACTAGAGGCGGGAGGGCGGCACAATGAGCAGTTCTTC.

This clone was seen more than once but under ten times. The chain employs TRBV28 and TRBJ2-1; D might be TRBD2 (6 bases). Germline loops: CDR1 MDHEN, CDR2 SYDVKM. CDR3 length: 15 residues. V lost 1 base to trimming and J lost 6 bases, with 13 bases between them. CDR3 nucleotide sequence: TGTGCCAGCAGTTTATTTGCTAGCGCTAGCAATGAGCAGTTCTTC. As protein: CASSLFASASNEQFF. Variable domain in full (rest from reference TRBV28 and TRBJ2-1): DVKVTQSSRYLVKRTGEKVFLECVQDMDHENMFWYRQDPGLGLRLIYFSYDVKMKEKGDIPEGYSVSREKKERFSLILESASTNQTSMYLCASSLFASASNEQFFGPGTRLTVL.

The V and J genes are TRBV5-1 and TRBJ2-3; 7 nucleotides agree with TRBD2. Per germline, CDR1 SGHRS and CDR2 YFSETQ. This CDR3 spans 17 amino acids. V trimming: 0 bases; J trimming: 2 bases; junction bases outside the gene matches: 9. CDR3 sequence (DNA): TGCGCCAGCAGCTTGGCGCGGGCGGGAGATTACACAGATACGCAGTATTTT. It specifies CASSLARAGDYTDTQYF.

This clone showed up just a few times. The V gene is TRBV5-1, the J gene TRBJ2-3; maybe TRBD2 (8 bases). This CDR3 region has 17 residues. With 1 base removed from V and 3 bases from J, the gap between germline ends came to 18 bases. Germline CDR1 SGHRS, CDR2 YFSETQ. CDR3 residues: CASSLQGVTGGTDTQYF. The CDR3, as DNA: TGCGCCAGCAGCTTGCAGGGGGTTACGGGAGGGACAGATACGCAGTATTTT.

The V call is TRBV14, the J call TRBJ2-7, with TRBD2 as a possible D gene (5 bases). Trimming stripped 6 bases from V and 0 bases from J, with 9 bases between. Germline V gene data show CDR1 as SGHDN and CDR2 as FVKESK. CDR3 length: 13 residues. The CDR3 coding sequence is TGTGCCAGCAGACCCGGAGGCTCCTACGAGCAGTACTTC. Its protein product is CASRPGGSYEQYF.

This chain joins TRBV27 and TRBJ1-5, with 8 positions matching TRBD1. Germline CDR1 is MNHEY and CDR2 is SMNVEV (reference sequence). This CDR3 has 14 amino acids. Losses at the gene ends were 7 bases for V and 6 bases for J; bases not matched to a gene: 8. This CDR3 reads CASTPTGAAQPQHF. The CDR3 DNA reads as TGTGCCAGCACCCCGACAGGGGCGGCTCAGCCCCAGCATTTT.

The gene calls are TRBV7-2 and TRBJ2-5; 9 bases match TRBD1. With V trimmed by 4 bases and J by 5 bases, 8 bases remained unmatched. CDR1 is SGHTA and CDR2 is FQGNSA in the germline V gene. The CDR3 contains 15 residues. CDR3 coding DNA: TGTGCCAGCAGCTGGACAGGGGTCCCCCGGGAGACCCAGTACTTC. Amino acid sequence: CASSWTGVPRETQYF.

The V gene is TRBV2, the J gene TRBJ2-1; 8 bases match TRBD2. J was trimmed by 0 bases and V by 2 bases; bases with no gene match: 3. The length of the CDR3 is 16 residues. The germline V gene has CDR1 SNHLY and CDR2 FYNNEI. CDR3 loop: CASSERGTSSYNEQFF. CDR3 coding DNA: TGTGCCAGCAGTGAACGGGGGACTAGCTCCTACAATGAGCAGTTCTTC.

The chain combines TRBV19 with TRBJ2-7; tentatively, D is TRBD2 (6 bases). Germline CDR1 and CDR2: LNHDA and SQIVND (reference sequence). CDR3 length equals 17 residues. Trimming pared 10 bases from V and 2 bases from J, leaving 27 bases between. The chain's CDR3 is CANRRGATSTETYEQYF. In DNA, the CDR3 is TGTGCCAATAGGCGCGGGGCTACCTCCACCGAAACCTACGAGCAGTACTTC.

The genes are TRBV2 and TRBJ2-7; 9 bases match TRBD2. Germline loops: CDR1 SNHLY, CDR2 FYNNEI. Trimming at V came to 2 bases and at J to 5 bases, leaving 7 bases not matched to a gene. The CDR3 extends over 15 amino acids. The CDR3 region has the DNA TGTGCCAGCAGTGAATTGGCTAGCGGGAACCACGAGCAGTACTTC. This sequence encodes CASSELASGNHEQYF.

This clone was detected a few times. The J gene is TRBJ2-3, the V gene TRBV5-1; possible D gene TRBD2, 5 bases. Germline loops: CDR1 SGHRS, CDR2 YFSETQ. The V end was cut by 6 bases, the J end by 2 bases, with 13 bases between. The CDR3 sequence is 14 residues long. Here the CDR3 reads CASKRTDSTDTQYF. In nucleotides, the CDR3 is TGCGCCAGCAAAAGGACGGACTCCACAGATACGCAGTATTTT.

This chain connects TRBV13 to TRBJ2-3; tentative D call: TRBD2 (6 bases). Trimming took off 4 bases at V and 1 base at J, with 9 bases between the two ends. This CDR3 is 14 amino acids long. Germline V CDR1 and CDR2: PRHDT, FYEKMQ (reference sequence). The CDR3, as DNA: TGTGCCAGCAGCTCGGGACTCCGCACAGATACGCAGTATTTT. This gives the protein CASSSGLRTDTQYF.

CDR3 in DNA: TGTGCCAGCAGCTTAATATCAGGGGTCGAGACCCAGTACTTC. It codes for CASSLISGVETQYF. V and J are TRBV7-9 and TRBJ2-5, with D maybe TRBD1 (6 bases). The CDR3 length is 14 residues. Germline-derived CDR1 and CDR2 are SEHNR and FQNEAQ (reference sequence). V was cut by 2 bases and J by 5 bases, with 12 bases left in between.

The gene calls are TRBV9 and TRBJ2-1; 9 bases are a match to TRBD2. The trim removed 0 bases at V and 6 bases at J, leaving 4 bases unmatched. This CDR3 contains 15 residues. Germline V gives CDR1 SGDLS, CDR2 YYNGEE. The CDR3 here is CASSVVAGEGNEQFF. CDR3 nucleotide sequence: TGTGCCAGCAGCGTAGTAGCGGGAGAAGGCAATGAGCAGTTCTTC. Filled out from reference TRBV9 and TRBJ2-1, the complete variable domain reads DSGVTQTPKHLITATGQRVTLRCSPRSGDLSVYWYQQSLDQGLQFLIQYYNGEERAKGNILERFSAQQFPDLHSELNLSSLELGDSALYFCASSVVAGEGNEQFFGPGTRLTVL.

This clone was found a few times. This chain links TRBV6-5 with TRBJ2-7, with TRBD1 matching 7 bases. The CDR3 consists of 13 residues. The germline gives CDR1 MNHEY, CDR2 SVGAGI. V lost 5 bases, J lost 1 base, and 2 bases stayed unmatched. CDR3 sequence reads: CASSRDRSYEQYF. The CDR3 DNA reads TGTGCCAGCAGTCGGGACAGATCCTACGAGCAGTACTTC.